A selection of T cell receptor beta chains follows, all from one sample in a study of blood T cell repertoires in COVID-19. Assay: immunoSEQ multiplex PCR; the TCRdb copy retains only in-frame clones and omits some. The sample holds hundreds of thousands of clones, 75% to 90% seen once. The sample was peripheral blood. The receptors shown here come from a woman aged 18-29 years with acute or convalescent COVID-19. The CDR3 runs from the conserved cysteine through the conserved F or W. D genes are given only for firm matches. Size is omitted from some rows. Given values are once, few, many or a class for expanded clones.

NA NA TRBJ1-4 TRBV5-1 CASSLAQGGEKLFF TGCGCCAGCAGCTTGGCGCAGGGTGGTGAAAAACTGTTTTTT
NA few TRBJ1-1 TRBV10-2 CASRWDFNTEAFF TGCGCCAGCAGGTGGGACTTTAACACTGAAGCTTTCTTT
NA NA TRBJ1-3 TRBV5-1 CASSLAGQVSGNTIYF TGCGCCAGCAGCTTGGCCGGTCAAGTCTCTGGAAACACCATATATTTT
TRBD1 NA TRBJ1-3 TRBV6-5 CASRPGQVLGNTIYF TGTGCCAGCAGACCAGGACAGGTCCTTGGAAACACCATATATTTT
TRBD1 NA TRBJ1-2 TRBV7-9 CASSPGRDRVYGYTF TGTGCCAGCAGCCCCGGGCGGGACAGGGTCTATGGCTACACCTTC
NA NA TRBJ2-7 TRBV7-3 CASSLGFVAGRSYEQYF TGTGCCAGCAGCTTAGGTTTTGTGGCAGGCCGCTCCTACGAGCAGTACTTC
NA NA TRBJ1-5 TRBV19 CASSLRNQPQHF TGTGCCAGTAGTCTCAGGAATCAGCCCCAGCATTTT
NA NA TRBJ1-2 TRBV3-1/TRBV3-2 CASSQVSGSNGYTF TGTGCCAGCAGCCAAGTGAGCGGCAGCAATGGCTACACCTTC
NA NA TRBJ2-7 TRBV9 CASSLRSGLEQYF TGTGCCAGCAGCCTTAGGTCGGGGTTGGAACAGTACTTC
TRBD2 once TRBJ2-3 TRBV7-6 CASSISGGAPGDTQYF TGTGCCAGCAGCATTAGCGGGGGGGCCCCAGGAGATACGCAGTATTTT
TRBD1 NA TRBJ1-1 TRBV18 CASSLDRVAEAFF TGTGCCAGCTCATTGGACAGGGTAGCCGAAGCTTTCTTT
NA NA TRBJ1-2 TRBV21-1 CASSRIQGCDGYTF TGTGCCAGCAGCAGAATACAGGGATGCGATGGCTACACCTTC
NA NA TRBJ1-1 TRBV4-2 CASSYRVDTEAFF TGTGCCAGCAGTTACAGGGTAGACACTGAAGCTTTCTTT
NA NA TRBJ1-2 TRBV27 CASSQSLRRGTGYTF TGTGCCAGCAGCCAAAGTTTGAGAAGGGGGACTGGCTACACCTTC
NA NA TRBJ1-2 TRBV11-2 CASRPVGRVAHGYTF TGTGCCAGCAGACCCGTCGGCAGGGTAGCCCATGGCTACACCTTC
TRBD2 NA TRBJ2-7 TRBV4-3 CASSPSGSSYEQYF TGCGCCAGCAGCCCTAGCGGGAGCTCCTACGAGCAGTACTTC
NA NA TRBJ1-6 TRBV5-1 CASSFGTMSPLHF TGCGCCAGCAGCTTCGGGACAATGTCACCCCTCCACTTT
TRBD1 NA TRBJ2-7 TRBV28 CASSFRGTGIYEQYF TGTGCCAGCAGTTTTCGAGGGACAGGGATCTACGAGCAGTACTTC
NA NA TRBJ1-5 TRBV6-2/TRBV6-3 CASSYSQSGQLNQPQHF TGTGCCAGCAGTTACAGCCAAAGCGGACAGCTCAATCAGCCCCAGCATTTT
TRBD1 NA TRBJ1-5 TRBV19 CASSIRQGDQPQHF TGTGCCAGTAGTATTCGGCAGGGGGATCAGCCCCAGCATTTT
NA NA TRBJ1-1 TRBV6-2/TRBV6-3 CASRPSGYEAFF TGTGCCAGCCGCCCGTCGGGGTATGAAGCTTTCTTT
TRBD1 NA TRBJ2-7 TRBV5-1 CASRFSGGMDEQYF TGCGCCAGCAGGTTCTCAGGGGGCATGGACGAGCAGTACTTC
NA NA TRBJ2-3 TRBV15 CATSRSFAATDTQYF TGTGCCACCAGCAGGAGCTTTGCTGCTACAGATACGCAGTATTTT
NA NA TRBJ1-5 TRBV29-1 CSVEESGQPQHF TGCAGCGTTGAAGAGTCCGGTCAGCCCCAGCATTTT
TRBD1 NA TRBJ2-7 TRBV28 CASSSGQGLSYEQYF TGTGCCAGCAGTTCGGGACAGGGGCTTTCCTACGAGCAGTACTTC
NA NA TRBJ2-3 TRBV4-3 CASSQAQNRGDTQYF TGCGCCAGCAGCCAAGCTCAAAACCGCGGAGATACGCAGTATTTT
NA NA TRBJ1-1 TRBV5-5 CASSLQGNTEAFF TGTGCCAGCAGCTTACAGGGTAACACTGAAGCTTTCTTT